The 29 T cell receptor beta chains given below trace back to one sample, sequenced in a study of blood T cells in healthy people across ages. Through a sample-barcoded 5' primer and a J-beta primer mix, a second PCR was run for roughly 6 to 11 cycles. One entry per CDR3 protein, called by TCRdb with MiXCR from the 5' RACE reads. The sample yields roughly 1,100,000 distinct CDR3 sequences, under 30% seen once. In addition, the sample was reused for a study of T cells of mothers and their children.

The material sequenced was blood. The source is a girl aged 2 to 10 in good health.

V gene TRBV6-1 combines with J gene TRBJ1-2, with D maybe TRBD1 (5 bases). Trimming took off 6 bases at V and 3 bases at J, with 23 bases between the two ends. The V gene's germline CDR1 is MNHNS and CDR2 SASEGT. This CDR3 contains 17 residues. The CDR3 coding sequence is TGTGCCAGCAGCAAATTACTCGCGGGGGGTGTAGACTATGGCTACACCTTC. It codes for CASSKLLAGGVDYGYTF.

This clonotype appeared a few times. The chain has TRBV12-3 or TRBV12-4 and TRBJ1-5; no definite D call. The V end lost 9 bases, the J end lost 3 bases, and 18 bases lay between the germline ends. The CDR3 covers 15 residues. CDR3 loop: CASKTVSLPNQPQHF. In DNA, the CDR3 is TGTGCCAGTAAGACTGTCTCCCTTCCCAATCAGCCCCAGCATTTT.

The chain carries TRBV20-1 and TRBJ2-5; possible D gene TRBD2, 6 bases. This CDR3 region has 13 residues. Trimming cost V 4 bases and J 3 bases, with 12 bases left between them. Germline-derived CDR1 and CDR2 are DFQATT and SNEGSKA (reference sequence). The CDR3 region is CSATQGLEETQYF. CDR3 in DNA: TGCAGTGCTACCCAGGGACTCGAAGAGACCCAGTACTTC.

This clonotype was observed a few times. V gene TRBV7-2 combines with J gene TRBJ2-1; 9 positions agree with TRBD2. This CDR3 is 15 amino acids long. J was trimmed by 8 bases and V by 5 bases; bases with no gene match: 10. Per the germline V gene, CDR1 is SGHTA and CDR2 is FQGNSA. In nucleotides, the CDR3 is TGTGCCAGCAGCGTAACTAGCGGGTGGGGCGATGAGCAGTTCTTC. Encoded protein: CASSVTSGWGDEQFF.

This clonotype was picked up a small number of times. V is TRBV28 and J is TRBJ1-2; D is possibly TRBD1 (6 bases). This CDR3 has 16 amino acids. Trimming took 6 bases from V and 0 from J, leaving 17 bases between them. In germline, CDR1 is MDHEN, CDR2 SYDVKM. CDR3 coding DNA: TGTGCCAGCAGCTATAGTACAGGGCGCACTAACTATGGCTACACCTTC. This gives the protein CASSYSTGRTNYGYTF.

The gene calls are TRBV2 and TRBJ1-1; 8 bases align to TRBD1. In germline, CDR1 is SNHLY, CDR2 FYNNEI. J lost 0 bases, V lost 8 bases, and 5 bases had no gene match. The CDR3 is made up of 14 amino acids. Written as DNA, the CDR3 is TGTGCCAGCTTCCGGACAGGGATGAACACTGAAGCTTTCTTT. Its translation: CASFRTGMNTEAFF.

The rearrangement links TRBV12-3 or TRBV12-4 to TRBJ2-1; D remains unclear. The V and J ends lost 1 base and 5 bases respectively, with 9 bases between them. There are 14 residues in the CDR3. CDR3 loop: CASSLVIGDNEQFF. The CDR3 bases are TGTGCCAGCAGTTTAGTCATTGGGGACAATGAGCAGTTCTTC.

This chain uses TRBV5-4 with TRBJ2-1; no clear D gene. Germline CDR1 reads SGHNT; CDR2 reads YYREEE (reference sequence). Trimming cost V 5 bases and J 10 bases, with 16 bases left between them. The CDR3 sequence is 13 residues long. The CDR3 sequence is CASSREPDREQFF. In nucleotides, the CDR3 is TGTGCCAGCAGTCGTGAGCCTGATCGAGAGCAGTTCTTC.

This clonotype was picked up a small number of times. This sequence joins TRBV28 and TRBJ2-7, with 7 bases aligning to TRBD2. The CDR3 runs 13 residues. V lost 6 bases and J lost 6; bases outside the gene matches: 8. Germline CDR1 and CDR2: MDHEN and SYDVKM. In nucleotides, the CDR3 is TGTGCCAGCAGGGCGGGAGCTTGGGCCGAGCAGTACTTC. Protein product: CASRAGAWAEQYF. The full variable domain, with the rest looked up from reference TRBV28 and TRBJ2-7, is DVKVTQSSRYLVKRTGEKVFLECVQDMDHENMFWYRQDPGLGLRLIYFSYDVKMKEKGDIPEGYSVSREKKERFSLILESASTNQTSMYLCASRAGAWAEQYFGPGTRLTVT.

This chain connects TRBV27 to TRBJ2-7, with no clear D. Trimming removed 3 bases from V and 9 bases from J, with 9 bases in between. The length of the CDR3 is 11 residues. Per the germline V gene, CDR1 is MNHEY and CDR2 is SMNVEV (reference sequence). The CDR3 DNA reads TGTGCCAGCAGTTTTTTAGGCGGGCAGTACTTC. It translates to CASSFLGGQYF.

There are a few counts of this clonotype. The J gene is TRBJ1-4, the V gene TRBV11-2; D ambiguous. The CDR3 consists of 14 residues. Between the trimmed V and J ends, which lost 4 bases and 8 bases, there was a span of 14 bases. Germline assignment: CDR1 SGHAT and CDR2 FQNNGV. The CDR3 DNA follows: TGTGCCAGCAGCTCTACGGGGAGTTTAGAAAAACTGTTTTTT. Protein sequence: CASSSTGSLEKLFF.

V gene TRBV7-8 combines with J gene TRBJ1-1; no definite D call. Germline loops: CDR1 SGHVS, CDR2 FQNEAQ. This CDR3 is 11 amino acids long. The V gene lost 5 bases and the J gene lost 11 bases, with 12 bases spanning the gap. CDR3 nucleotides: TGTGCCAGCAGCGCGCTCCTAGGGGCTTTCTTT. Encoded protein: CASSALLGAFF.

This clonotype was seen only a few times. This rearrangement joins TRBV2 to TRBJ2-1; D is undetermined. Trimming removed 6 bases from V and 2 bases from J, with 11 bases in between. Germline V gene data show CDR1 as SNHLY and CDR2 as FYNNEI. The CDR3 contains 14 residues. The CDR3 is CASSPLYTYNEQFF. The CDR3 nucleotides read TGTGCCAGCAGCCCACTGTACACCTACAATGAGCAGTTCTTC.

In this sample, this clonotype turned up a few times. This chain uses TRBV5-4 with TRBJ2-5; D is unresolved. Trimming stripped 0 bases from V and 2 bases from J, with 14 bases between. This CDR3 has 16 residues. CDR1 is SGHNT, CDR2 YYREEE, per germline (reference sequence). CDR3 protein: CASSLGARRRQETQYF. In DNA form, the CDR3 reads TGTGCCAGCAGCTTGGGGGCGAGGCGGCGGCAAGAGACCCAGTACTTC.

J is TRBJ1-1 and V is TRBV3-1, with D possibly being TRBD1 (5 bases). V was clipped by 2 bases and J by 3 bases, with 10 bases between them. Germline V gene sequence: CDR1 LGHDT, CDR2 YNNKEL (reference sequence). This CDR3 region has 14 residues. The CDR3 region is CASSQPGRDTEAFF. The DNA for the CDR3 is TGTGCCAGCAGCCAACCAGGGAGGGACACTGAAGCTTTCTTT.

This chain links TRBV10-3 with TRBJ2-7; possible D gene TRBD2, 6 bases. Germline V gene sequence: CDR1 ENHRY, CDR2 SYGVKD. This CDR3 has 13 residues. The V end was cut by 7 bases, the J end by 0 bases, with 10 bases between. The chain's CDR3 is CAINDGSSYEQYF. CDR3 sequence (DNA): TGTGCCATCAACGACGGGAGCTCCTACGAGCAGTACTTC.

This clonotype has just a few counts. J is TRBJ2-3 and V is TRBV7-9; 7 bases agree with TRBD1. Germline V gene sequence: CDR1 SEHNR, CDR2 FQNEAQ (reference sequence). CDR3 length: 14 residues. The trim removed 5 bases at V and 3 bases at J, leaving 5 bases unmatched. CDR3 DNA: TGTGCCAGCAGCATGACAGGGTGGACAGATACGCAGTATTTT. Its protein product is CASSMTGWTDTQYF.

The V and J genes are TRBV7-8 and TRBJ2-5; 9 nucleotides line up with TRBD2. CDR3 length: 16 amino acids. With 5 bases clipped from V and 1 base from J, the junction kept 8 bases outside the gene matches. CDR1 is SGHVS, CDR2 FQNEAQ, per germline. The CDR3 sequence: CASSLDSGSRQETQYF. The CDR3, as DNA: TGTGCCAGCAGCCTCGATAGCGGGAGCCGCCAAGAGACCCAGTACTTC.

This chain joins TRBV7-2 and TRBJ1-5; 7 bases map to TRBD1. The CDR3 runs to 15 residues. The germline V gene encodes CDR1 SGHTA and CDR2 FQGNSA. V lost 5 bases to trimming and J lost 4 bases; unmatched junction nucleotides: 8. The CDR3 sequence is CASSIRTGQNQPQHF. In DNA form, the CDR3 reads TGTGCCAGCAGCATTCGGACAGGACAGAATCAGCCCCAGCATTTT. Drawing the rest from reference TRBV7-2 and TRBJ1-5, the complete variable domain is GAGVSQSPSNKVTEKGKDVELRCDPISGHTALYWYRQSLGQGLEFLIYFQGNSAPDKSGLPSDRFSAERTGGSVSTLTIQRTQQEDSAVYLCASSIRTGQNQPQHFGDGTRLSIL.

Concerning this clonotype itself: The germline gene is not matched at one end of the junction; a read error may be the cause. The chain carries TRBV28 and TRBJ2-7; D call uncertain. Germline V gene data show CDR1 as MDHEN and CDR2 as SYDVKM. The CDR3 is made up of 13 amino acids. CDR3 nucleotide sequence: TGTGCCAGCAGTCCCCGAGACACCTACCAGCAGTACTTC. Protein sequence: CASSPRDTYQQYF.

The V call is TRBV10-3, the J call TRBJ1-4; D gene unclear. Germline CDR1 is ENHRY and CDR2 is SYGVKD. V dropped 3 bases and J dropped 9 bases, with 14 bases sitting between them. The CDR3 is made up of 14 amino acids. CDR3 sequence (DNA): TGTGCCATCAGTGACCCCAGGCGTTCCAAAAAACTGTTTTTT. It specifies CAISDPRRSKKLFF.

CDR3 nucleotides: TGTGCCAGCTCACCACCGGGAACAGGGCCCAACACTGAAGCTTTCTTT. This sequence encodes CASSPPGTGPNTEAFF. The gene calls are TRBV18 and TRBJ1-1; possible D gene TRBD1, 6 bases. The CDR3 length is 16 residues. CDR1 and CDR2 from the germline V gene are KGHSH and LQKENI. V dropped 0 bases and J dropped 2 bases, with 13 bases sitting between them.

This clonotype was observed a few times. The chain links TRBV6-6 to TRBJ2-4; D is uncertain. V was pared by 3 bases and J by 1 base, with 7 bases between. The CDR3 extends over 14 amino acids. Germline CDR1 is MNHNY and CDR2 is SVGAGI (reference sequence). CDR3 sequence: CASSYPGAKNIQYF. CDR3 sequence (DNA): TGTGCCAGCAGTTATCCCGGTGCCAAAAACATTCAGTACTTC.

The rearrangement joins TRBV29-1 to TRBJ2-7; D remains unclear. The CDR3 covers 11 residues. The germline gives CDR1 SQVTM, CDR2 ANQGSEA. Trimming cost V 7 bases and J 3 bases, with 10 bases left between them. The CDR3 region has the DNA TGCAGCGCCATTTGGGGCTACGAGCAGTACTTC. It translates to CSAIWGYEQYF.

This clonotype has only a few counts. The gene calls are TRBV2 and TRBJ2-7; the match to TRBD1 covers 12 bases. The better agreement between TRBJ2-1 and the DNA end casts doubt on the J call. From germline, CDR1 is SNHLY and CDR2 FYNNEI. This CDR3 comprises 13 residues. The DNA for the CDR3 is TGTGCCAGAACCGGGACAGGGGGCGAGGAGCAGTTCTTC. Translated: CARTGTGGEEQFF.

The rearrangement joins TRBV20-1 to TRBJ2-1, with D possibly TRBD2 on 5 matching bases. The CDR3 totals 12 residues. V lost 6 bases to trimming and J lost 2 bases, with 8 bases between them. The germline CDR1 and CDR2 sequences are DFQATT and SNEGSKA (reference sequence). The CDR3 DNA sequence: TGCAGTGCCCTGACTACCTACAATGAGCAGTTCTTC. This gives the protein CSALTTYNEQFF.

The DNA of the CDR3 is TGCGCCAGCAGCCAGCGGGACAGGGAAGGAGAGACCCAGTACTTC. As protein: CASSQRDREGETQYF. The J gene is TRBJ2-5, the V gene TRBV4-1; TRBD1 agrees at 9 bases. The trim removed 3 bases at V and 4 bases at J, leaving 6 bases unmatched. Germline V CDR1 and CDR2: MGHRA, YSYEKL. The length of the CDR3 is 15 residues.

The sample holds a few counts of this clonotype. V usage is TRBV5-1 and J usage is TRBJ2-6; unclear D gene. The length of the CDR3 is 15 residues. Trimming took off 4 bases at V and 0 bases at J, with 8 bases between the two ends. Germline CDR1 SGHRS, CDR2 YFSETQ. The DNA for the CDR3 is TGCGCCAGCAGCGCACCTTACTCTGGGGCCAACGTCCTGACTTTC. This translates into CASSAPYSGANVLTF.

This clonotype was picked up a small number of times. This rearrangement joins TRBV6-1 to TRBJ1-2; D gene ambiguous. The V gene's germline CDR1 is MNHNS and CDR2 SASEGT. The CDR3 consists of 14 residues. Trimming took 2 bases from V and 2 from J, leaving 9 bases between them. The CDR3 spells CASSESGFNYGYTF. The CDR3 DNA sequence: TGTGCCAGCAGTGAATCAGGCTTCAACTATGGCTACACCTTC.